This T cell receptor (beta chain) was identified during a study of CD8+ T cells in alopecia areata. Turning to the study itself: The drug, tofacitinib, lasted 6 to 18 months, followed by 6 months off drug.

The treatment here: oral pan-JAK inhibitor, 5-10 mg twice daily. J lost 6 bases, V lost 3 bases, and 11 bases had no gene match. From germline, CDR1 is SNHLY and CDR2 FYNNEI. The CDR3 is made up of 15 amino acids. cDNA reverse transcribed from extracted RNA served as the sequencing template. TCRdb's table, derived via immunoSEQ multiplex PCR, lists solely in-frame clones and lacks some. Seen here are around 160,000 clones, around three fifths observed once, and the top ten hold approximately 15%. The rearrangement uses TRBV2 and TRBJ2-7; 7 nucleotides align to TRBD2. The source material was CD4+ T cells sorted from blood, sampled at week 24, from a patient treated with tofacitinib. This TCR was sampled from a human donor with alopecia areata. The CDR3 reads CASSEVAGVGPEQYF. The CDR3 nucleotides are TGTGCCAGCAGTGAGGTGGCGGGGGTTGGTCCCGAGCAGTACTTC.